The clone carrying this T cell receptor (beta chain) was recorded many times. Its target is unknown. This entry comes from a study of CD8 T cells in ankylosing spondylitis. TCRdb itself ran the 5' RACE reads through MiXCR, one entry per CDR3 protein. Among 150,000 to 200,000 distinct CDR3 sequences, around 10% were seen once, and the ten largest hold roughly 28%. The CDR3 contains 18 residues. Germline V lookup: CDR1 SGHVS, CDR2 FNYEAQ. The V end lost 0 bases, the J end lost 0 bases, and 15 bases lay between the germline ends. Study-level points and caveats: From matched ankylosing spondylitis synovial fluid, disease-linked clones were reportedly recovered at significantly enriched levels.

Specimen: blood, either unsorted or a sorted T cell fraction (not recorded which). The chain is built from TRBV7-6 and TRBJ1-3; D is unclear. This TCR derives from a male donor with ankylosing spondylitis or in good health (not recorded which). CDR3 amino acids: CASSLASGPHFSGNTIYF. CDR3 DNA: TGTGCCAGCAGCTTAGCGTCGGGTCCCCACTTCTCTGGAAACACCATATATTTT.